The 9 T cell receptor beta chains given below trace back to one sample, sequenced in a study of blood T cell repertoires in COVID-19. Produced via immunoSEQ multiplex PCR; TCRdb's table is partial and in-frame only. The data contain about 200,000 clones, about nine tenths of them seen just once; the ten biggest clones take up around 0.53%. Sequenced sample: peripheral blood. These receptors were taken from a man between 50 and 59 years old with acute or convalescent COVID-19.

V is TRBV28 and J is TRBJ1-5; D is possibly TRBD1 (5 bases). Germline V gene lookup returns CDR1 MDHEN and CDR2 SYDVKM. The CDR3 loop spans 14 amino acids. V was trimmed by 2 bases and J by 8 bases, leaving 13 bases between them. DNA for the CDR3: TGTGCCAGCAGTTTAAGCGGGGGAGGGGAGCCCCAGCATTTT. Residues: CASSLSGGGEPQHF.

In DNA form, the CDR3 reads TGCGCCAGCAGCACGGGACAGGGGGGAACAGATACGCAGTATTTT. Translation: CASSTGQGGTDTQYF. V gene TRBV5-1 combines with J gene TRBJ2-3; 11 bases match TRBD1. V lost 4 bases to trimming and J lost 3 bases; unmatched junction nucleotides: 4. The CDR3 consists of 15 residues. Germline V lookup: CDR1 SGHRS, CDR2 YFSETQ.

This chain uses TRBV7-2 with TRBJ2-2, with TRBD1 identical over 10 bases. J lost 1 base, V lost 5 bases, and 10 bases had no gene match. Germline assignment: CDR1 SGHTA and CDR2 FQGNSA. The CDR3 runs to 18 residues. The CDR3: CASSPNLDRGKNTGELFF. CDR3 bases: TGTGCCAGCAGCCCAAACCTGGACAGGGGGAAGAACACCGGGGAGCTGTTTTTT.

This chain connects TRBV11-2 to TRBJ2-1, with D unclear. Trimming stripped 5 bases from V and 3 bases from J, with 11 bases between. Germline V CDR1 and CDR2: SGHAT, FQNNGV. CDR3 length equals 14 residues. CDR3 nucleotide sequence: TGTGCCAGCAGCGTGGCGCGGAACTACAATGAGCAGTTCTTC. As protein: CASSVARNYNEQFF.

The chain is built from TRBV4-2 and TRBJ2-7, with TRBD1 identical over 7 bases. J was trimmed by 5 bases and V by 3 bases; bases with no gene match: 7. Germline V gene lookup returns CDR1 LGHNA and CDR2 YNFKEQ. The CDR3 has 14 amino acids. CDR3 coding DNA: TGTGCCAGCAGCCAGCCGACAGGGCGAGACGAGCAGTACTTC. Translation gives CASSQPTGRDEQYF.

This chain links TRBV7-9 with TRBJ2-5; D is perhaps TRBD2 (6 bases). Trimming cost V 1 base and J 5 bases, with 8 bases left between them. The CDR3 loop spans 13 amino acids. Germline values: CDR1 SEHNR, CDR2 FQNEAQ (reference sequence). CDR3 coding DNA: TGTGCCAGCAGCTTAGGGGGGAGGGAGACCCAGTACTTC. It yields the protein CASSLGGRETQYF. Combining the CDR3 with reference TRBV7-9 and TRBJ2-5 gives the whole variable domain DTGVSQNPRHKITKRGQNVTFRCDPISEHNRLYWYRQTLGQGPEFLTYFQNEAQLEKSRLLSDRFSAERPKGSFSTLEIQRTEQGDSAMYLCASSLGGRETQYFGPGTRLLVL.

The chain carries TRBV5-1 and TRBJ2-5; D uncertain. The CDR3 extends over 13 amino acids. Trimming removed 1 base at V and 2 bases at J, with 6 bases between. CDR1 and CDR2 from the germline V gene are SGHRS and YFSETQ. The DNA of the CDR3 is TGCGCCAGCAGCTTGACAGAGCAAGAGACCCAGTACTTC. Its translation is CASSLTEQETQYF.

This chain connects TRBV10-3 to TRBJ2-1, with D hard to call. V was pared by 0 bases and J by 4 bases, with 4 bases between. The CDR3 length is 13 residues. The V gene's germline CDR1 is ENHRY and CDR2 SYGVKD. CDR3 protein: CAISESTYNEQFF. CDR3 in DNA: TGTGCCATCAGTGAGTCGACTTACAATGAGCAGTTCTTC.

The J gene is TRBJ2-1, the V gene TRBV29-1; 10 nucleotides line up with TRBD2. Germline V gene sequence: CDR1 SQVTM, CDR2 ANQGSEA. The CDR3 length is 16 residues. The J segment lost 6 bases and the V segment lost 1 base, leaving 9 bases of the junction unmatched. The CDR3 loop reads CSVEVLAGAGGNEQFF. In DNA form, the CDR3 reads TGCAGCGTTGAAGTGCTAGCGGGAGCGGGGGGCAATGAGCAGTTCTTC.